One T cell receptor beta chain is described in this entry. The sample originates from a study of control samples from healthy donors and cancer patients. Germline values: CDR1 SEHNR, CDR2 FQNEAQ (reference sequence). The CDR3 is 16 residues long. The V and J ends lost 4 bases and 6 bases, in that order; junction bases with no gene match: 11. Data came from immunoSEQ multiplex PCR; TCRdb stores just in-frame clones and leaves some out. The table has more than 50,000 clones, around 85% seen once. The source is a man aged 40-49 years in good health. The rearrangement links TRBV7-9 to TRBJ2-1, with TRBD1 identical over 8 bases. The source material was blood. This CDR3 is CASSSVQGARTNEQFF. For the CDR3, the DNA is TGTGCCAGCAGCTCGGTTCAGGGGGCGCGAACCAATGAGCAGTTCTTC. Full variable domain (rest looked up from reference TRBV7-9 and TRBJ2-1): DTGVSQNPRHKITKRGQNVTFRCDPISEHNRLYWYRQTLGQGPEFLTYFQNEAQLEKSRLLSDRFSAERPKGSFSTLEIQRTEQGDSAMYLCASSSVQGARTNEQFFGPGTRLTVL.